What follows are 7 T cell receptor beta chains derived from one specimen sequenced in a study of technical replicates of blood from several donors (dated by TCRdb to about 2017). Libraries came from the immunoSEQ multiplex PCR assay. The table comes from immuneACCESS by way of TCRdb, which keeps in-frame sequences with V and J called. Part of the clones is missing from these tables; in studies checked, under half for an unresolved V gene and the rest for unknown reasons. This sample comprises 80,000 to 95,000 clones, 96% of them detected only once. The ten largest make up roughly 0.36% of the sample. The sample taken for sequencing was T cells isolated from PBMCs. The receptors derive from a human donor in good health.

CDR3 sequence: CASSAGTGADEQYF. The CDR3 DNA reads TGTGCCAGCAGCGCGGGGACAGGGGCGGACGAGCAGTACTTC. The chain employs TRBV9 and TRBJ2-7; 10 bases are shared with TRBD1. Germline assignment: CDR1 SGDLS and CDR2 YYNGEE. The V segment lost 3 bases and the J segment 5 bases; nucleotides outside the gene matches: 5. The CDR3 length is 14 residues. The whole variable domain, remainder taken from reference TRBV9 and TRBJ2-7, is DSGVTQTPKHLITATGQRVTLRCSPRSGDLSVYWYQQSLDQGLQFLIQYYNGEERAKGNILERFSAQQFPDLHSELNLSSLELGDSALYFCASSAGTGADEQYFGPGTRLTVT.

This clone was seen a single time. The chain recombines TRBV2 with TRBJ2-7, with D tentatively TRBD1 (7 bases). CDR1 SNHLY and CDR2 FYNNEI come from the germline V gene. CDR3 length equals 12 residues. With 7 bases removed from V and 7 bases from J, the gap between germline ends came to 14 bases. CDR3 region: CASNSRGREQYF. CDR3 coding DNA: TGTGCCAGCAATTCCAGGGGGAGGGAGCAGTACTTC.

The genes are TRBV6-1 and TRBJ1-3; a possible D gene is TRBD1 (6 bases). The CDR3 is made up of 14 amino acids. The germline gives CDR1 MNHNS, CDR2 SASEGT. Trimming took off 5 bases at V and 2 bases at J, with 10 bases between the two ends. CDR3 nucleotide sequence: TGTGCCAGCAGTAGGGACAAGCCTGGAAACACCATATATTTT. This gives the protein CASSRDKPGNTIYF.

This rearrangement joins TRBV27 to TRBJ2-5; TRBD2 aligns across 13 bases. This CDR3 is built from 15 residues. V trimming: 5 bases; J trimming: 5 bases; junction bases outside the gene matches: 5. Germline CDR1 is MNHEY and CDR2 is SMNVEV (reference sequence). DNA for the CDR3: TGTGCCAGCAGTCCCCGACTAGCGGGAGGTGAGACCCAGTACTTC. It specifies CASSPRLAGGETQYF.

The genes are TRBV5-4 and TRBJ2-3; the D gene is possibly TRBD1 (6 bases). CDR1 and CDR2 (germline): SGHNT, YYREEE (reference sequence). Trimming pared 4 bases from V and 1 base from J, leaving 10 bases between. The CDR3 has 14 amino acids. CDR3 in amino acids: CASSPDSGTDTQYF. CDR3 in DNA: TGTGCCAGCAGCCCGGACAGCGGCACAGATACGCAGTATTTT.

The CDR3 sequence: CASSQELRQGGTTEAFF. In DNA form, the CDR3 reads TGCGCCAGCAGCCAAGAATTGAGACAGGGGGGGACCACTGAAGCTTTCTTT. The chain links TRBV4-3 to TRBJ1-1, with 9 bases identical to TRBD1. The CDR3 consists of 17 residues. Germline loops: CDR1 LGHNA, CDR2 YSLEER. After removal of 0 bases from V and 4 bases from J, the junction contained 9 bases not matched to a gene.

This clone has a handful of counts. The chain recombines TRBV30 with TRBJ1-2; D gene unclear. CDR3 length: 12 residues. Germline CDR1 is GTSNPN and CDR2 is SVGIG (reference sequence). Trimming stripped 0 bases from V and 2 bases from J, with 4 bases between. The CDR3 loop reads CAWSVQNYGYTF. The CDR3 coding sequence is TGTGCCTGGAGTGTTCAGAACTATGGCTACACCTTC. Using reference TRBV30 and TRBJ1-2 for the parts outside the CDR3, the full variable domain is SQTIHQWPATLVQPVGSPLSLECTVEGTSNPNLYWYRQAAGRGLQLLFYSVGIGQISSEVPQNLSASRPQDRQFILSSKKLLLSDSGFYLCAWSVQNYGYTFGSGTRLTVV.